This T cell receptor (beta chain) was sequenced during a study of shared clonotypes between healthy human individuals. Each CD8 memory set brought CD45RO+ cells together with CCR7-negative CD45RA+ TemRA cells. Original analysis: In the immunoSEQ data, sequences were junction-only and lacked quality scores, so filtering differed. Sequenced by immunoSEQ multiplex PCR; TCRdb stores in-frame clones only, minus some. The D gene and trimming were derived from the DNA, and the V and J assignments and clone size from that table. The sample holds tens of thousands of clones, about 61% seen once. The sample comprised memory CD8+ T cells sorted from blood. Described subset: CD45RO+ cells pooled with CCR7-negative TemRA cells. This TCR came from a man aged 25-45 years in good health.

The CDR3 nucleotides are TGTGCCAGCAGCTTAGTTGGGGACAGCTCCTACGAGCAGTACTTC. Its translation: CASSLVGDSSYEQYF. The rearrangement uses TRBV7-9 and TRBJ2-7; TRBD1 matches at 7 bases. The CDR3 length is 15 residues. Trimming removed 1 base from V and 0 bases from J; junction bases left unmatched: 3. Germline V gives CDR1 SEHNR, CDR2 FQNEAQ (reference sequence). Looking up the rest from reference TRBV7-9 and TRBJ2-7 gives the full variable domain: DTGVSQNPRHKITKRGQNVTFRCDPISEHNRLYWYRQTLGQGPEFLTYFQNEAQLEKSRLLSDRFSAERPKGSFSTLEIQRTEQGDSAMYLCASSLVGDSSYEQYFGPGTRLTVT.